Below are 10 T cell receptor beta chains sequenced from a single sample in a study of immune evolution from preneoplasia to lung adenocarcinoma. Clones were read by immunoSEQ multiplex PCR, and TCRdb kept only the in-frame ones, dropping some. The top ten hold around 5% of the sample, which has roughly 10,000 clones, around 78% seen once. The sample taken for sequencing was FFPE minimally invasive lung adenocarcinoma tissue. The receptors stem from a person aged 65 to 85 with lung adenocarcinoma.

This clone was observed a handful of times. The gene calls are TRBV9 and TRBJ1-2, with D unclear. The CDR3 has 13 amino acids. The V and J ends lost 0 bases and 4 bases respectively, with 7 bases between them. Germline V CDR1 and CDR2: SGDLS, YYNGEE. The CDR3 coding sequence is TGTGCCAGCAGCGTAGTACACGGCTATGGCTACACCTTC. This gives the protein CASSVVHGYGYTF.

The chain uses TRBV7-9 and TRBJ2-3; TRBD2 might be the D (5 bases). V was trimmed by 9 bases and J by 2 bases, leaving 18 bases between them. The CDR3 has 15 residues. The germline gives CDR1 SEHNR, CDR2 FQNEAQ (reference sequence). DNA for the CDR3: TGTGCCAGTCTGAGGACTCAAGCTAACACAGATACGCAGTATTTT. Translated: CASLRTQANTDTQYF. The full variable domain, its missing parts supplied by reference TRBV7-9 and TRBJ2-3, is DTGVSQNPRHKITKRGQNVTFRCDPISEHNRLYWYRQTLGQGPEFLTYFQNEAQLEKSRLLSDRFSAERPKGSFSTLEIQRTEQGDSAMYLCASLRTQANTDTQYFGPGTRLTVL.

The chain has TRBV10-3 and TRBJ2-7, with TRBD1 matching over 10 bases. CDR3 size: 15 residues. CDR1 is ENHRY and CDR2 is SYGVKD in the germline V gene. J was trimmed by 7 bases and V by 5 bases; bases with no gene match: 11. In DNA form, the CDR3 reads TGTGCCATCAGTCCCCGGGACAGGGGTTCGCGGGAGCAGTACTTC. Translation: CAISPRDRGSREQYF.

Only a few counts were recorded for this clone. The rearrangement uses TRBV13 and TRBJ2-5; 8 bases match TRBD1. Trimming removed 5 bases from V and 2 bases from J; junction bases left unmatched: 10. In germline, CDR1 is PRHDT, CDR2 FYEKMQ (reference sequence). The CDR3 length is 16 residues. CDR3 amino acids: CASSPTGQANQETQYF. CDR3 bases: TGTGCCAGCAGCCCAACGGGACAGGCGAATCAAGAGACCCAGTACTTC.

The chain recombines TRBV11-3 with TRBJ2-4; D gene unclear. Germline values: CDR1 SGHNT, CDR2 YENEEA. Trimming pared 0 bases from V and 4 bases from J, leaving 4 bases between. The CDR3 covers 13 residues. The CDR3 DNA reads as TGTGCCAGCAGCTTAGAACAGAAAAACATTCAGTACTTC. Protein: CASSLEQKNIQYF.

This rearrangement joins TRBV5-1 to TRBJ2-3; D unclear. V was shortened by 0 bases and J by 5 bases, with 7 bases between the two germline ends. Germline V CDR1 and CDR2: SGHRS, YFSETQ. The CDR3 extends over 13 amino acids. This chain's CDR3 is CASSLEWEDTQYF. The CDR3 DNA follows: TGCGCCAGCAGCTTGGAGTGGGAAGATACGCAGTATTTT.

The V and J genes are TRBV14 and TRBJ1-1; D gene uncertain. Germline-derived CDR1 and CDR2 are SGHDN and FVKESK. V lost 0 bases and J 3 bases, leaving 11 bases between the germline ends. CDR3 length equals 15 residues. In DNA, the CDR3 is TGTGCCAGCAGCCAAGATTTCGGATATTACACTGAAGCTTTCTTT. Translated: CASSQDFGYYTEAFF.

V gene TRBV29-1 combines with J gene TRBJ1-2, with D perhaps matching TRBD1 (5 bases). Germline CDR1 reads SQVTM; CDR2 reads ANQGSEA. Trimming cost V 4 bases and J 6 bases, with 9 bases left between them. The CDR3 is 11 amino acids. The CDR3 loop reads CSVVWGNGYTF. CDR3 in DNA: TGCAGCGTTGTTTGGGGGAATGGCTACACCTTC.

This clone has a handful of counts. V usage is TRBV6-5 and J usage is TRBJ2-3, with 14 bases that match TRBD2. The V and J ends lost 5 bases and 4 bases, in that order; junction bases with no gene match: 2. Germline V CDR1 and CDR2: MNHEY, SVGAGI. This CDR3 is built from 15 residues. CDR3 residues: CASSPGLAGADTQYF. The CDR3 DNA reads as TGTGCCAGCAGTCCGGGACTAGCGGGAGCAGATACGCAGTATTTT.

The chain links TRBV4-3 to TRBJ2-7; D could derive from TRBD1 or TRBD2 (6 bases each). Germline V gene sequence: CDR1 LGHNA, CDR2 YSLEER. The ends were cut back, 0 bases at V and 5 bases at J, with 20 bases in the middle. The CDR3 is 17 amino acids. The CDR3 coding sequence is TGCGCCAGCAGCCAAGAGGATTCGGGGGCCTCTAAGCACGAGCAGTACTTC. This gives the protein CASSQEDSGASKHEQYF.